One sample yielded the 9 T cell receptor beta chains listed below, sequenced in a study of beta chain features in type 1 diabetes. Study-level results: TCRB CDR3 length was moderately but significantly reduced in all four CD4+ subsets of Type 1 diabetes patients.

Since all of the isolated RNA was reverse transcribed, expressed TCRB transcripts were what got sequenced. Some clones are missing from TCRdb's copy, which holds only in-frame ones; the method was immunoSEQ multiplex PCR. The sample lists about 650,000 clones, 9.5% to 15% occurring once. These receptors have no identified antigens. Sequencing was carried out using naive CD4+ T cells from blood. These receptors were taken from a man aged 30 to 45 with type 1 diabetes.

This clone was seen a few times. The same CDR3 arises from other DNA sequences in this sample as well. The chain carries TRBV7-8 and TRBJ2-7; possible D gene TRBD2, 5 bases. The germline V and J ends were trimmed by 3 bases and 3 bases, with 6 bases remaining between them. The CDR3 sequence is 12 residues long. Germline V gives CDR1 SGHVS, CDR2 FQNEAQ. The CDR3 DNA is TGTGCCAGCAGCTTCGAGGGCTACGAGCAGTACTTC. The encoded protein is CASSFEGYEQYF.

The table lists this clone with a few counts. J is TRBJ1-1 and V is TRBV11-3, with unresolved D. V gave up 6 bases and J gave up 3 bases, with 11 bases separating them. The CDR3 has 13 residues. Germline loops: CDR1 SGHNT, CDR2 YENEEA. The CDR3 loop is CASRLGRYTEAFF. The CDR3 DNA is TGTGCCAGCAGGCTAGGACGGTACACTGAAGCTTTCTTT.

The table lists this clone with a few counts. The chain links TRBV27 to TRBJ2-1; 8 positions match TRBD1. V dropped 10 bases and J dropped 8; count of bases not matched to a gene: 10. Germline lookup yields CDR1 MNHEY and CDR2 SMNVEV (reference sequence). This CDR3 is built from 13 residues. CDR3 sequence (DNA): TGTGCCATTACGGACAGGGTAGGCGATGAGCAGTTCTTC. This codes for CAITDRVGDEQFF.

The chain couples TRBV13 to TRBJ2-1; D gene ambiguous. The V gene's germline CDR1 is PRHDT and CDR2 FYEKMQ (reference sequence). The CDR3 contains 16 residues. V was trimmed by 0 bases and J by 3 bases, leaving 12 bases between them. The CDR3 reads CASSLGPGKVYNEQFF. The CDR3 nucleotides are TGTGCCAGCAGCTTAGGCCCGGGTAAGGTCTACAATGAGCAGTTCTTC.

The chain carries TRBV18 and TRBJ2-7, with D possibly TRBD1 on 6 matching bases. This CDR3 spans 15 amino acids. From germline, CDR1 is KGHSH and CDR2 LQKENI. V lost 3 bases to trimming and J lost 2 bases, with 14 bases between them. CDR3 DNA: TGTGCCAGCTCACCGACAGGATTTATGGCCTACGAGCAGTACTTC. Amino acid sequence: CASSPTGFMAYEQYF.

This clone was detected only a few times. The chain couples TRBV5-1 to TRBJ1-2; 10 bases fit TRBD1. The CDR3 runs to 13 residues. Per germline, CDR1 SGHRS and CDR2 YFSETQ. Losses at the gene ends were 4 bases for V and 8 bases for J; bases not matched to a gene: 5. Here the CDR3 reads CASSLGTGAGYTF. Here the CDR3 DNA reads TGCGCCAGCAGCCTAGGGACAGGGGCCGGCTACACCTTC.

This clone came up a few times. V gene TRBV25-1 combines with J gene TRBJ2-3; TRBD1 matches at 10 bases. The V segment lost 0 bases and the J segment 6 bases; nucleotides outside the gene matches: 12. The germline gives CDR1 MGHDK, CDR2 SYGVNS. The CDR3 runs to 18 residues. Here the CDR3 DNA reads TGTGCCAGCAGTGAATATGGATGGGAGACAGGGGGCTGGGATACGCAGTATTTT. Residues: CASSEYGWETGGWDTQYF.

The chain is built from TRBV4-2 and TRBJ2-3; the D gene is possibly TRBD1 (6 bases). From germline, CDR1 is LGHNA and CDR2 YNFKEQ. The V end was cut by 4 bases, the J end by 4 bases, with 15 bases between. The CDR3 spans 15 residues. The CDR3 spells CASSPQQGASDTQYF. The CDR3 DNA is TGTGCCAGCAGCCCTCAACAGGGAGCATCAGATACGCAGTATTTT.

This clone showed up just a few times. The chain employs TRBV21-1 and TRBJ2-4; the table's D gene call, TRBD1, was not cross checked with the DNA. TRBV21-1 is a pseudogene. The CDR3 contains 18 residues. The CDR3 protein is CASSWRQGRAIAKNIQYF. The CDR3 DNA reads TGTGCCAGCAGCTGGCGACAGGGGAGGGCGATAGCCAAAAACATTCAGTACTTC.